These 6 T cell receptor beta chains came from one sample sequenced in a study of PD-1 blockade in classical Hodgkin lymphoma. Stated time point: newly diagnosed, previously untreated cHL patient sample. Here immunoSEQ multiplex PCR was the method, and the copy in TCRdb shows in-frame clones only, minus some. The sample yields tens of thousands of clones, 94% seen once. Sequencing was done on a sample of peripheral blood mononuclear cells (PBMCs). These receptors all stem from a human donor with classical Hodgkin lymphoma.

The rearrangement links TRBV6-5 to TRBJ2-7; D ambiguous. The length of the CDR3 is 11 residues. Germline loops: CDR1 MNHEY, CDR2 SVGAGI. V was trimmed by 6 bases and J by 2 bases, leaving 5 bases between them. The CDR3 DNA sequence: TGTGCCAGCAGCACAACCTACGAGCAGTACTTC. This encodes CASSTTYEQYF.

The rearrangement links TRBV6-6 to TRBJ2-7; D is unclear. V was pared by 0 bases and J by 2 bases, with 8 bases between. The CDR3 is 14 amino acids. Germline V CDR1 and CDR2: MNHNY, SVGAGI (reference sequence). The CDR3 sequence: CASSYSPEAYEQYF. CDR3 nucleotide sequence: TGTGCCAGCAGTTACTCTCCCGAGGCCTACGAGCAGTACTTC.

The chain carries TRBV6-6 and TRBJ1-4, with a tentative D call TRBD1 (5 bases). Trimming cost V 7 bases and J 8 bases, with 14 bases left between them. The germline CDR1 and CDR2 sequences are MNHNY and SVGAGI (reference sequence). The CDR3 spans 13 residues. The CDR3 DNA reads as TGTGCCAGCACCCGGGGGGGTTTGGAAAAACTGTTTTTT. As protein: CASTRGGLEKLFF.

The genes are TRBV7-9 and TRBJ1-3; D is unresolved. In germline, CDR1 is SEHNR, CDR2 FQNEAQ (reference sequence). CDR3 length: 14 amino acids. V lost 7 bases to trimming and J lost 4 bases, with 14 bases between them. This CDR3 reads CASNSFEEGNTIYF. The DNA for the CDR3 is TGTGCCAGCAACTCCTTTGAAGAAGGAAACACCATATATTTT.

Concerning this clone: One end of the junction varies from germline; a read error may be responsible. The gene calls are TRBV7-2 and TRBJ2-7, with 9 bases fitting TRBD1. CDR1 is SGHTA, CDR2 FQGNSA, per germline. The CDR3 consists of 15 residues. CDR3 sequence (DNA): TGTGCCGGCAGCCTTTACGGGACAGGGTACTACGAGCAGTACTTC. It encodes CAGSLYGTGYYEQYF.

The chain employs TRBV5-4 and TRBJ1-1, with D perhaps matching TRBD1 (6 bases). V was clipped by 0 bases and J by 5 bases, with 17 bases between them. The CDR3 is 16 amino acids. The germline V gene encodes CDR1 SGHNT and CDR2 YYREEE (reference sequence). In DNA, the CDR3 is TGTGCCAGCAGCTTGGGAGGGGGGGTCTCGAAAACTGAAGCTTTCTTT. Translation gives CASSLGGGVSKTEAFF.